Described below is a single T cell receptor (beta chain) sequence and its context. Looked up from germline, CDR1 is MGHRA and CDR2 is YSYEKL. The J segment lost 6 bases and the V segment lost 5 bases, leaving 4 bases of the junction unmatched. This CDR3 has 13 residues. The data belong to a study of cytomegalovirus exposure and HLA in healthy donors. 60 Vbeta and 13 Jbeta primers were used in PCR. Measured with immunoSEQ multiplex PCR; TCRdb has only the in-frame clones, and not every one. The table shows some 140,000 clones, with 70% to 80% occurring only once. The sample comprised PBMCs. V and J are TRBV4-1 and TRBJ1-2; the match to TRBD1 covers 9 bases. This TCR was recovered from a man aged 25 to 40 in good health and CMV-seropositive. The CDR3 here is CASSWDRANGYTF. The CDR3 DNA reads TGCGCCAGCAGCTGGGACAGGGCCAATGGCTACACCTTC.